This TCR beta chain was observed in a study of vaccination effects on CD4 cells after COVID-19. Study outcomes and limitations: Only 1 of 255 vaccine-induced clones from healthy vaccinees cross-reacted with common cold coronaviruses. Clonal contraction was marked in infection- and vaccine-induced clones late after vaccination.

The V gene's germline CDR1 is SNHLY and CDR2 FYNNEI. This CDR3 comprises 15 residues. The V gene lost 2 bases and the J gene lost 4 bases, with 15 bases spanning the gap. Expansion of antigen-specific CD4+ T cells with viral peptide pools was carried out by the ViraFEST assay before sequencing. Culturing for more than 9 days preceded CD4+ T cell isolation. Previously uninfected by SARS-CoV-2, the vaccine recipients also showed negative nucleocapsid antibodies. Cultures used approximately 2 million PBMC per well, approximately 10 IU/ml IL-2 and roughly 10 ug/ml peptides. Replacing half the medium with IL-2 medium was done on days 3 and 7. This clone was seen more than once but under ten times. Its antigen is not known. Generated by immunoSEQ multiplex PCR, the TCRdb table keeps only in-frame clones and is missing some. Here the sample spans under 45,000 clones, roughly 82% being singletons.

Sequences were derived from CD4+ T cells from PBMCs cultured with HCoV-NL63 spike peptides, sampled before COVID-19 vaccination. The source of this sequence is a human donor who received a COVID-19 vaccine. V and J are TRBV2 and TRBJ2-7; the D is unclear. The CDR3 DNA is TGTGCCAGCAGTGAAAGTCTCCTTGGCCGATACGAGCAGTACGTC. It specifies CASSESLLGRYEQYV.